Following are 20 T cell receptor beta chains from one sample sequenced in a study of blood T cell repertoires in COVID-19. Clones were read by immunoSEQ multiplex PCR, and TCRdb kept only the in-frame ones, dropping some. The table records about 190,000 clones, 84% of them present only once. Sequenced sample: peripheral blood. These TCRs come from a human donor in a cohort sampled during active COVID-19.

This clone was seen a single time. The chain links TRBV2 to TRBJ1-5, with D possibly matching TRBD1 (6 bases). CDR1 and CDR2 from the germline V gene are SNHLY and FYNNEI. With 6 bases removed from V and 1 base from J, the gap between germline ends came to 16 bases. CDR3 length: 16 amino acids. CDR3 sequence (DNA): TGTGCCAGCAGGAAGCGACAGGCCGCAAGCAATCAGCCCCAGCATTTT. It specifies CASRKRQAASNQPQHF. The full variable domain, its missing parts supplied by reference TRBV2 and TRBJ1-5, is EPEVTQTPSHQVTQMGQEVILRCVPISNHLYFYWYRQILGQKVEFLVSFYNNEISEKSEIFDDQFSVERPDGSNFTLKIRSTKLEDSAMYFCASRKRQAASNQPQHFGDGTRLSIL.

V and J are TRBV19 and TRBJ2-5, with D maybe TRBD1 (5 bases). The V end was cut by 10 bases, the J end by 5 bases, with 17 bases between. This CDR3 spans 13 amino acids. Per germline, CDR1 LNHDA and CDR2 SQIVND (reference sequence). CDR3 nucleotides: TGTGCCACCAGGGTGCACGGCCAGGAGACCCAGTACTTC. Residues: CATRVHGQETQYF.

This clone was seen at least ten times. V gene TRBV3-1 (or the pseudogene TRBV3-2) combines with J gene TRBJ2-7; D remains unclear. CDR1 LGHDT and CDR2 YNNKEL come from the germline V gene (reference sequence). Trimming removed 2 bases at V and 7 bases at J, with 12 bases between. The CDR3 extends over 13 amino acids. The chain's CDR3 is CASSQRSEVEQYF. The DNA for the CDR3 is TGTGCCAGCAGCCAACGGAGCGAAGTGGAGCAGTACTTC.

The chain recombines TRBV6-6 with TRBJ2-3; the D gene is possibly TRBD2 (6 bases). The V end was cut by 0 bases, the J end by 1 base, with 8 bases between. There are 15 residues in the CDR3. Per germline, CDR1 MNHNY and CDR2 SVGAGI (reference sequence). The DNA for the CDR3 is TGTGCCAGCAGTTACTCGGGACTCCGCACAGATACGCAGTATTTT. Protein sequence: CASSYSGLRTDTQYF.

The chain recombines TRBV7-9 with TRBJ2-5, with D possibly TRBD2 on 5 matching bases. Germline V CDR1 and CDR2: SEHNR, FQNEAQ (reference sequence). The CDR3 length is 14 residues. Trimming left V 6 bases short and J 1 base short, with 12 bases between. For the CDR3, the DNA is TGTGCCAGCAGAACGATCGGACTCCAAGAGACCCAGTACTTC. Its translation is CASRTIGLQETQYF.

This clone has just a few counts. The gene calls are TRBV4-1 and TRBJ2-1, with 8 bases matching TRBD2. The V segment lost 0 bases and the J segment 7 bases; nucleotides outside the gene matches: 5. This CDR3 has 15 residues. The germline gives CDR1 MGHRA, CDR2 YSYEKL. Written as DNA, the CDR3 is TGCGCCAGCAGCCAAGATAATCCGGGGGGGAATGAGCAGTTCTTC. Residues: CASSQDNPGGNEQFF.

The rearrangement uses TRBV6-5 and TRBJ2-1; 11 nucleotides agree with TRBD2. The germline V gene encodes CDR1 MNHEY and CDR2 SVGAGI. Trimming took 6 bases from V and 7 from J; bases not matched to a gene: 8. CDR3 size: 15 residues. This CDR3 is CASRVAGGPVNEQFF. The DNA of the CDR3 is TGTGCCAGCAGAGTAGCGGGAGGGCCTGTAAATGAGCAGTTCTTC.

The genes are TRBV5-1 and TRBJ2-3; a possible D gene is TRBD1 (5 bases). Trimming left V 2 bases short and J 5 bases short, with 9 bases between. The CDR3 is 13 residues long. Germline V gene data show CDR1 as SGHRS and CDR2 as YFSETQ. DNA for the CDR3: TGCGCCAGCAGCTTCCAGGGTGTAGATACGCAGTATTTT. The encoded protein is CASSFQGVDTQYF.

The rearrangement uses TRBV5-1 and TRBJ2-1, with 12 positions matching TRBD2. Trimming took 0 bases from V and 9 from J; bases not matched to a gene: 22. Looked up from germline, CDR1 is SGHRS and CDR2 is YFSETQ. This CDR3 comprises 21 residues. The CDR3 DNA follows: TGCGCCAGCAGCTTGGCAGGGGCGCAGACTAGCGGGAGCAATAGGAAGGGTGAGCAGTTCTTC. Its protein is CASSLAGAQTSGSNRKGEQFF.

The V and J genes are TRBV19 and TRBJ2-2; 8 nucleotides agree with TRBD1. This CDR3 spans 20 amino acids. CDR1 and CDR2 (germline): LNHDA, SQIVND (reference sequence). Trimming took 2 bases from V and 2 from J; bases not matched to a gene: 16. The CDR3 spells CASSILPGGGFADNTGELFF. CDR3 nucleotide sequence: TGTGCCAGTAGTATATTGCCAGGGGGCGGTTTTGCGGACAACACCGGGGAGCTGTTTTTT.

This clone was counted a single time. J is TRBJ2-2 and V is TRBV5-1; the match to TRBD2 covers 9 bases. The CDR3 contains 15 residues. Trimming removed 4 bases from V and 5 bases from J; junction bases left unmatched: 6. Germline values: CDR1 SGHRS, CDR2 YFSETQ. As DNA, the CDR3 is TGCGCCAGCAGCCGGGCGGGAGGGGAAACCGGGGAGCTGTTTTTT. This gives the protein CASSRAGGETGELFF.

Here the CDR3 DNA reads TGTGCCAGCTCGCCCTCACGGGACTTTTTCACTGAAGCTTTCTTT. Residues: CASSPSRDFFTEAFF. The chain recombines TRBV18 with TRBJ1-1, with D possibly matching TRBD1 (5 bases). The V end was cut by 6 bases, the J end by 4 bases, with 18 bases between. In germline, CDR1 is KGHSH, CDR2 LQKENI. The CDR3 is 15 residues long.

CDR3 in amino acids: CASSIHVDKNYGYTF. For the CDR3, the DNA is TGTGCCAGTAGTATTCACGTGGACAAAAACTATGGCTACACCTTC. The chain carries TRBV19 and TRBJ1-2; a weak D match, TRBD1 (5 bases). V was shortened by 3 bases and J by 2 bases, with 13 bases between the two germline ends. The CDR3 sequence is 15 residues long. Germline V CDR1 and CDR2: LNHDA, SQIVND (reference sequence).

The V gene is TRBV19, the J gene TRBJ1-4; D perhaps matches TRBD1 (5 bases). Trimming stripped 6 bases from V and 1 base from J, with 15 bases between. Per germline, CDR1 LNHDA and CDR2 SQIVND (reference sequence). The CDR3 consists of 16 residues. In DNA form, the CDR3 reads TGTGCCAGTAGCCCCCCCGTAAGGGGAACTAATGAAAAACTGTTTTTT. This codes for CASSPPVRGTNEKLFF.

This clone turned up a few times. The chain couples TRBV7-2 to TRBJ2-3; 11 bases agree with TRBD2. CDR1 is SGHTA and CDR2 is FQGNSA in the germline V gene. This CDR3 contains 15 residues. Trimming removed 5 bases from V and 14 bases from J; junction bases left unmatched: 15. CDR3 sequence (DNA): TGTGCCAGCAGCCCTAGCGGGGGGCCCGGGATACGCATGTATTTT. As protein: CASSPSGGPGIRMYF.

V gene TRBV29-1 combines with J gene TRBJ1-5; TRBD1 matches at 9 bases. Germline V gene lookup returns CDR1 SQVTM and CDR2 ANQGSEA. V shed 3 bases and J 7 bases; nucleotides not matched to a gene: 4. The CDR3 totals 13 residues. The CDR3 nucleotides are TGCAGCGTTGAGCAGGGACAGGGCCAGCCCCAGCATTTT. Its protein product is CSVEQGQGQPQHF.

The rearrangement links TRBV4-1 to TRBJ2-5, with D possibly being TRBD2 (5 bases). Germline CDR1 and CDR2: MGHRA and YSYEKL. The V end lost 0 bases, the J end lost 7 bases, and 15 bases lay between the germline ends. The CDR3 runs 15 residues. DNA of the CDR3: TGCGCCAGCAGCCAAGATTGGGCTAGCATCTTGACCCAGTACTTC. This codes for CASSQDWASILTQYF.

V gene TRBV3-1 (or the pseudogene TRBV3-2) combines with J gene TRBJ2-5; 13 bases are shared with TRBD2. The CDR3 covers 17 residues. The ends lost 5 bases at V and 4 bases at J; junction bases unmatched: 10. Germline CDR1 is LGHDT and CDR2 is YNNKEL (reference sequence). This chain's CDR3 is CASSSRLAGGQAETQYF. The CDR3 DNA is TGTGCCAGCAGCTCTCGACTAGCGGGAGGCCAGGCAGAGACCCAGTACTTC.

V usage is TRBV10-1 and J usage is TRBJ1-5; TRBD1 is a possible D gene (5 bases). This CDR3 spans 13 amino acids. Trimming removed 3 bases at V and 7 bases at J, with 10 bases between. Germline values: CDR1 WNHNN, CDR2 SYGVQD (reference sequence). The CDR3 reads CASSDGQKQPQHF. The CDR3 DNA sequence: TGCGCCAGCAGTGATGGACAAAAACAGCCCCAGCATTTT.

This rearrangement joins TRBV7-9 to TRBJ1-1; possibly TRBD1 for D (5 bases). The germline V gene encodes CDR1 SEHNR and CDR2 FQNEAQ (reference sequence). V lost 3 bases and J lost 0, with 8 bases in between. CDR3 length: 14 amino acids. The CDR3 sequence is CASSFGGMNTEAFF. The CDR3 bases are TGTGCCAGCAGCTTTGGGGGGATGAACACTGAAGCTTTCTTT.